These 5 T cell receptor beta chains share one sample of origin, sequenced in a study of sequential checkpoint blockade in melanoma. Treatment denoted: randomized to nivolumab then ipilimumab (arm A) or the reverse (arm B). The assay was immunoSEQ multiplex PCR, and TCRdb's table has in-frame clones only and misses some. The sample lists more than 7,000 clones; around two thirds were seen once. The sequenced sample was CD8+ T cells sorted from blood (inferred from file names), obtained from a patient given nivolumab and ipilimumab in sequence. The receptor set was obtained from a human donor with melanoma.

The chain recombines TRBV19 with TRBJ1-4; D perhaps matches TRBD1 (5 bases). CDR3 size: 13 residues. V was pared by 6 bases and J by 6 bases, with 11 bases between. Germline CDR1 LNHDA, CDR2 SQIVND (reference sequence). In DNA form, the CDR3 reads TGTGCCAGTAGAGAAGAAGGGGATGAAAAACTGTTTTTT. This sequence encodes CASREEGDEKLFF.

J is TRBJ2-2 and V is TRBV4-3; 8 bases map to TRBD1. Germline values: CDR1 LGHNA, CDR2 YSLEER. The CDR3 sequence is 17 residues long. V lost 1 base, J lost 3 bases, and 7 bases stayed unmatched. The CDR3 DNA follows: TGCGCCAGCAGCCAAGGGCGCCAGGGGGCGTACACCGGGGAGCTGTTTTTT. Translation: CASSQGRQGAYTGELFF.

This sequence joins TRBV10-2 and TRBJ1-5; TRBD1 aligns across 7 bases. V trimming: 6 bases; J trimming: 7 bases; junction bases outside the gene matches: 12. This CDR3 has 15 residues. Germline V gene lookup returns CDR1 WSHSY and CDR2 SAAADI. The DNA of the CDR3 is TGCGCCAGCAGCAGTGACAGGGAGGCGCGCCAGCCCCAGCATTTT. It encodes CASSSDREARQPQHF.

This clone was recorded a few times. This chain connects TRBV5-1 to TRBJ1-2; 8 bases are shared with TRBD1. V was clipped by 0 bases and J by 2 bases; unmatched bases: 0. This CDR3 has 14 amino acids. CDR1 SGHRS and CDR2 YFSETQ come from the germline V gene. CDR3: CASSLGTGNYGYTF. In nucleotides, the CDR3 is TGCGCCAGCAGCTTGGGGACAGGGAACTATGGCTACACCTTC.

A few counts support this clone. The V gene is TRBV15, the J gene TRBJ2-5; 13 bases map to TRBD2. The trim removed 5 bases at V and 3 bases at J, leaving 15 bases unmatched. The V gene's germline CDR1 is LNHNV and CDR2 YYDKDF (reference sequence). The CDR3 is made up of 19 amino acids. For the CDR3, the DNA is TGTGCCACCAGCGGTACCGGGACTAGCGGGGTGGTATGGGAAGAGACCCAGTACTTC. Translation: CATSGTGTSGVVWEETQYF.